The TCR beta chain described here comes from a study of response to subunit inactivated influenza vaccine. The CDR3 covers 15 residues. The V gene lost 3 bases and the J gene lost 0 bases, with 13 bases spanning the gap. The V gene's germline CDR1 is SGDLS and CDR2 YYNGEE. With regard to this clonotype: Its specificity is unknown.

Study-wide findings and caveats: A suggestion made by the authors is that each seasonal influenza vaccination recruits few new T cells.

TCRdb reanalysed the RT-PCR reads using MiXCR and keeps one entry per CDR3 protein. The sample shows 450,000 to 700,000 distinct CDR3 sequences, around 15% of them seen only once. This TCR came from a man in his forties or fifties who received an inactivated influenza vaccine. The specimen was PBMCs from blood, collected roughly 12 days after vaccination. This chain links TRBV9 with TRBJ2-7, with D possibly matching TRBD2 (5 bases). The CDR3 reads CASSASAGSSYEQYF. In nucleotides, the CDR3 is TGTGCCAGCAGCGCTTCCGCGGGTAGCTCCTACGAGCAGTACTTC.